This TCR beta chain was sequenced during a study of T cells after yellow fever vaccination. Study-wide background: It was SMART-Seq v4 Ultra Low Input that prepared the fractions with low cell numbers.

The study's findings and limits: From the bulk population, abundant clonotypes could contaminate and appear within FACS-sorted repertoires. Most clones from primary vaccination resurfaced after the booster (approximately 97% CD4, approximately 87% CD8).

The TCR cDNA carried a universal primer site and UMIs from 5'RACE template switching. In TCRdb, the 5' RACE reads were re-called with MiXCR into one record per CDR3 protein. The sample carries some 300,000 distinct CDR3 sequences, roughly 9% recorded once. The CDR3 consists of 12 residues. V dropped 3 bases and J dropped 2 bases, with 5 bases sitting between them. The germline CDR1 and CDR2 sequences are KGHSH and LQKENI. A note on this clonotype: Its antigen is currently unknown.

The rearrangement joins TRBV18 to TRBJ2-7; D is uncertain. The sequencing used CD4+ T cells sorted from PBMCs, collected 5 days after the yellow fever booster vaccination. The receptor's source is a man between 18 and 29 years old who received the YFV17D yellow fever vaccine. As DNA, the CDR3 is TGTGCCAGCTCACCGCCTACCTACGAGCAGTACTTC. This translates into CASSPPTYEQYF.